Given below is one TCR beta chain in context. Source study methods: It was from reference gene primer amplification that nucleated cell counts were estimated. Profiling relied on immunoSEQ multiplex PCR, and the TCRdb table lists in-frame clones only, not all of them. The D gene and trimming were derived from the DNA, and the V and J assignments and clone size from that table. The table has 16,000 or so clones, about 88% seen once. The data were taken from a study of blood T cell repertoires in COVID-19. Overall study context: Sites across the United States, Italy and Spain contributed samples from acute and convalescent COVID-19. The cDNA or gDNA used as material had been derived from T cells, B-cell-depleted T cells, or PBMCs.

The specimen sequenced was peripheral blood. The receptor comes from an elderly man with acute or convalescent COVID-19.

The CDR3 spells CASSTDRVMWTEAFF. CDR3 coding DNA: TGTGCCAGTAGTACGGACAGGGTAATGTGGACTGAAGCTTTCTTT. The rearrangement uses TRBV19 and TRBJ1-1, with 8 bases aligning to TRBD1. V was pared by 4 bases and J by 5 bases, with 9 bases of the junction left unmatched. This CDR3 is 15 amino acids long. CDR1 and CDR2 (germline): LNHDA, SQIVND (reference sequence).